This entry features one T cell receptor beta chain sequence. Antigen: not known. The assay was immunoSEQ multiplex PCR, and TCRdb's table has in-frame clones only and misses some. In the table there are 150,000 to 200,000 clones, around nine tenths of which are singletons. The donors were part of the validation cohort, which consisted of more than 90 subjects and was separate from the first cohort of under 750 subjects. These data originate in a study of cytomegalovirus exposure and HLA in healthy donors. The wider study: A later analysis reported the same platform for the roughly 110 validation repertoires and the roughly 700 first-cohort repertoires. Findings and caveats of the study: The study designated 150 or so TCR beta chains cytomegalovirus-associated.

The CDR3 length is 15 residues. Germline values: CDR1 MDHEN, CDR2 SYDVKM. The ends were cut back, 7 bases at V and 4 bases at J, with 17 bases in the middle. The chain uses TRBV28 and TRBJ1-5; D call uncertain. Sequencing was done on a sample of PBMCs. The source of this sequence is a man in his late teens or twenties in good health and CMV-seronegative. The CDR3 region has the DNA TGTGCCAGCACCCGCGGGCGGCCGCTGAATCAGCCCCAGCATTTT. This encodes CASTRGRPLNQPQHF.